The entry that follows covers one T cell receptor (beta chain) sequence. Its specificity is not known. Repeated repertoire sampling spanned the course of chemoradiotherapy. This sample was included in a study of chemoradiotherapy in HPV16-positive cancers. Method: immunoSEQ multiplex PCR; TCRdb's copy keeps in-frame clones and lacks some. There are about 24,000 clones in the sample; about nine tenths occur only once, and 15% to 20% lies in the top ten. V lost 6 bases, J lost 5 bases, and 7 bases stayed unmatched. There are 13 residues in the CDR3. Germline CDR1 and CDR2: SQVTM and ANQGSEA. General observations from the study: During treatment, candidate HPV-specific clones and E7-related motifs expanded in tumor.

This TCR derives from a human donor with HPV-associated anogenital cancer. The chain is built from TRBV29-1 and TRBJ1-1, with 9 bases fitting TRBD1. The material was blood, obtained from a patient who underwent chemoradiotherapy. CDR3 sequence reads: CSVSTGGRTEAFF. DNA for the CDR3: TGCAGCGTGTCGACAGGGGGAAGGACTGAAGCTTTCTTT.